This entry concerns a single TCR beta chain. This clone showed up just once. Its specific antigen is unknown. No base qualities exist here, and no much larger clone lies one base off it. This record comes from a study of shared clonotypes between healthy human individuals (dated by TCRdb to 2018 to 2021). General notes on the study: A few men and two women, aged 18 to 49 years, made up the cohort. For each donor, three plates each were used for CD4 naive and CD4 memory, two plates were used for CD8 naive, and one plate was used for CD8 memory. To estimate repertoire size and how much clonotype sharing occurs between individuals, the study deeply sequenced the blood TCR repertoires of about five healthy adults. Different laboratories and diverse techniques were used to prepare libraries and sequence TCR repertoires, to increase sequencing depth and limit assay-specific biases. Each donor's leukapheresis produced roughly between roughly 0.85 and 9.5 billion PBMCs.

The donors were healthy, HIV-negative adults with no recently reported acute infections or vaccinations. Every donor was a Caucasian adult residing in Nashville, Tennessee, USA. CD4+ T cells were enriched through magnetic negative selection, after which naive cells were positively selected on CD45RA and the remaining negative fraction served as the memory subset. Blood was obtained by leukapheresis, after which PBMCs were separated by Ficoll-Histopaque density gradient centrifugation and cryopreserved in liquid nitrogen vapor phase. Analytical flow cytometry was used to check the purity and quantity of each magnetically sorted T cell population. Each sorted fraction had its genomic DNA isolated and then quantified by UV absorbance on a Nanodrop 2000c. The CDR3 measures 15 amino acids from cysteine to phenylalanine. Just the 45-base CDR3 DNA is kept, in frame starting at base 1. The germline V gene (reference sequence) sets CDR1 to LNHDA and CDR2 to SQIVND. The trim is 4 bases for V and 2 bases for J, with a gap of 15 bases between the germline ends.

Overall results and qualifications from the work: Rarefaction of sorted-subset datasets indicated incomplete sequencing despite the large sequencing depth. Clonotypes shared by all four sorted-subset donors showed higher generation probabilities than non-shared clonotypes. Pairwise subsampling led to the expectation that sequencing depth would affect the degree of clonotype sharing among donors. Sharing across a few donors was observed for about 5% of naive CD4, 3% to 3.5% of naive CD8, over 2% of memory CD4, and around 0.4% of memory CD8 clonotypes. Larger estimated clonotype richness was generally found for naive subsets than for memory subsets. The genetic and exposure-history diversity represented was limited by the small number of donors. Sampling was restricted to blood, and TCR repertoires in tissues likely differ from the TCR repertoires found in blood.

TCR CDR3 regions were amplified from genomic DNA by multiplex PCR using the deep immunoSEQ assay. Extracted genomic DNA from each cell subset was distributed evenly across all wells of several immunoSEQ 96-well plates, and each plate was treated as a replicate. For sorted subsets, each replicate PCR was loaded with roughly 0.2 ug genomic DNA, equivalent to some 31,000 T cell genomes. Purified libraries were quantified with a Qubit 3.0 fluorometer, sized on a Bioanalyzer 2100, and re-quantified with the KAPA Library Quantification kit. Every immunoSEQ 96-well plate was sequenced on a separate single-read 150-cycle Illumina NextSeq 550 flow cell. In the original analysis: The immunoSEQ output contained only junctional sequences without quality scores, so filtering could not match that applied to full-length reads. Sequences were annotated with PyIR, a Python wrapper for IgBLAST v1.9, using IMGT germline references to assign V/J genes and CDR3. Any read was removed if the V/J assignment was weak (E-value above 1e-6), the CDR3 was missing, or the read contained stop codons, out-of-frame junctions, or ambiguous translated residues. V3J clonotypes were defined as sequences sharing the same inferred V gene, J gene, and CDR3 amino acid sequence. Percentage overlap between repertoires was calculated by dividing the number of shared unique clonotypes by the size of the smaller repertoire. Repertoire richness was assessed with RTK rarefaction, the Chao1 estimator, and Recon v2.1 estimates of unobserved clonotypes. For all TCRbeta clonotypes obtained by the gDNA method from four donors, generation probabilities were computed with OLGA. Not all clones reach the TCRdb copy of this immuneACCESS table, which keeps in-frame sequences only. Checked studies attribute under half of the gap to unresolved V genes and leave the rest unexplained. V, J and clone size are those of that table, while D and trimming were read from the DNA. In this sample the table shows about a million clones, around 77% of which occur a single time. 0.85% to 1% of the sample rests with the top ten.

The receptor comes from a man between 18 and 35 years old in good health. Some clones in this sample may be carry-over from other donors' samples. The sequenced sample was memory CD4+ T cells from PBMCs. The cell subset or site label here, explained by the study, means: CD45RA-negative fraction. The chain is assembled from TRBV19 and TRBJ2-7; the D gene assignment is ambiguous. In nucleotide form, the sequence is TGTGCCAGTAGTACTCAAACTGGACCACCCTACGAGCAGTACTTC. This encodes CASSTQTGPPYEQYF.